The 10 T cell receptor beta chains reported below all come from one sample, sequenced in a study of Ad26.COV2.S vaccination and SARS-CoV-2 variants. The treatment was: about 20 received Ad26.COV2.S at low or high dose, single or two shots; roughly five received placebo; per-sample allocation not given. Specimens were obtained on day 63 following the first vaccine or placebo injection. TCRdb's table, derived via immunoSEQ multiplex PCR, lists solely in-frame clones and lacks some. The data show approximately 480,000 clones, approximately 90% seen once. This sample comprised peripheral blood, obtained in a trial of Ad26.COV2.S vaccine versus placebo. The origin of the receptors is a person between 18 and 59 years old who received the Ad26.COV2.S COVID-19 vaccine or a placebo.

The chain has TRBV5-1 and TRBJ1-4, with D uncertain. The CDR3 has 13 residues. From germline, CDR1 is SGHRS and CDR2 YFSETQ. V shed 4 bases and J shed 6 bases, with 10 bases lying between them. CDR3 amino acids: CASSPQWDEKLFF. The CDR3 coding sequence is TGCGCCAGCAGCCCGCAATGGGATGAAAAACTGTTTTTT.

Worth noting for this clone: Other DNA variants within this sample encode the same CDR3. The chain has TRBV11-3 and TRBJ2-5; D is possibly TRBD2 (6 bases). Per the germline V gene, CDR1 is SGHNT and CDR2 is YENEEA. There are 13 residues in the CDR3. Between the trimmed V and J ends, which lost 5 bases and 2 bases, there was a span of 9 bases. The CDR3 protein is CASSLGLQETQYF. The CDR3, as DNA: TGTGCCAGCAGCCTTGGACTACAAGAGACCCAGTACTTC.

This chain uses TRBV6-1 with TRBJ1-1; D not certain. Germline CDR1 reads MNHNS; CDR2 reads SASEGT. V was pared by 3 bases and J by 0 bases, with 5 bases between. CDR3 length equals 13 residues. The CDR3 here is CASSDWVNTEAFF. The CDR3 nucleotides read TGTGCCAGCAGTGATTGGGTGAACACTGAAGCTTTCTTT.

The gene calls are TRBV7-9 and TRBJ2-1; a weak D match, TRBD2 (8 bases). Trimming pared 5 bases from V and 8 bases from J, leaving 16 bases between. The CDR3 runs 14 residues. CDR1 and CDR2 from the germline V gene are SEHNR and FQNEAQ (reference sequence). In DNA form, the CDR3 reads TGTGCCAGCAGCCAAGGGGGCGGGAGGCATGAGCAGTTCTTC. Translating it yields CASSQGGGRHEQFF.

This clone was found once. The chain is built from TRBV6-5 and TRBJ1-2; TRBD1 is a possible D gene (5 bases). V was shortened by 10 bases and J by 2 bases, with 14 bases between the two germline ends. In germline, CDR1 is MNHEY, CDR2 SVGAGI. CDR3 length: 13 amino acids. The chain's CDR3 is CANSARGNYGYTF. Here the CDR3 DNA reads TGTGCCAACTCGGCCCGGGGCAACTATGGCTACACCTTC.

This chain connects TRBV11-3 to TRBJ2-1; TRBD1 or TRBD2 may be the D gene (5 bases each). Germline CDR1 and CDR2: SGHNT and YENEEA. V was shortened by 5 bases and J by 12 bases, with 14 bases between the two germline ends. The CDR3 is made up of 12 amino acids. The CDR3 sequence is CASSLLGGTQFF. The CDR3 bases are TGTGCCAGCAGCCTACTTGGGGGTACGCAGTTCTTC.

This chain's CDR3 is CASSLLQGNGELFF. Written as DNA, the CDR3 is TGTGCCAGCAGCCTCCTACAGGGAAACGGGGAGCTGTTTTTT. The chain recombines TRBV9 with TRBJ2-2; weak D call: TRBD1 (6 bases). The CDR3 consists of 14 residues. Germline V gene sequence: CDR1 SGDLS, CDR2 YYNGEE. Trimming pared 4 bases from V and 7 bases from J, leaving 14 bases between.

The chain links TRBV10-2 to TRBJ2-6; D call uncertain. Germline V gene sequence: CDR1 WSHSY, CDR2 SAAADI. The length of the CDR3 is 15 residues. Trimming removed 8 bases from V and 3 bases from J, with 14 bases in between. The CDR3 region has the DNA TGCGCCAGCGGGGTTTTAACTTATGGGGCCAACGTCCTGACTTTC. It is translated as CASGVLTYGANVLTF.

Details on this clone: The sample holds other DNA sequences that translate to the same CDR3. The rearrangement uses TRBV28 and TRBJ1-1, with unresolved D. The CDR3 is 14 residues long. CDR1 is MDHEN, CDR2 SYDVKM, per germline. The V gene lost 2 bases and the J gene lost 2 bases, with 9 bases spanning the gap. CDR3 region: CASSLPARNTEAFF. For the CDR3, the DNA is TGTGCCAGCAGTTTACCGGCCAGAAACACTGAAGCTTTCTTT.

The chain is built from TRBV2 and TRBJ2-1; a weak D match, TRBD1 (6 bases). Trimming took off 5 bases at V and 7 bases at J, with 9 bases between the two ends. Germline V CDR1 and CDR2: SNHLY, FYNNEI. The CDR3 length is 12 residues. Written as DNA, the CDR3 is TGTGCCAGCAGTCTTACAGGGAATGAGCAGTTCTTC. Encoded protein: CASSLTGNEQFF.